The 10 T cell receptor beta chains presented below share a single source sample, sequenced in a study of T cells after yellow fever vaccination. TCRdb re-derived calls from the 5' RACE reads in MiXCR, one entry per CDR3 protein. The sample has about 210,000 distinct CDR3 sequences, more than 3% seen once. The specimen was CD4+ T cells sorted from PBMCs, collected 10 days after the yellow fever booster vaccination. The receptors here all came from a man between 18 and 29 years old who received the YFV17D yellow fever vaccine.

This clonotype came up many times. The V gene is TRBV7-9, the J gene TRBJ2-5; 7 bases are a match to TRBD1. Germline loops: CDR1 SEHNR, CDR2 FQNEAQ (reference sequence). J gave up 2 bases and V 5 bases, and 8 bases lay outside the gene matches. The CDR3 sequence is 15 residues long. CDR3 bases: TGTGCCAGCAGCCTTAAACGGGGACAGCAAGAGACCCAGTACTTC. Translated: CASSLKRGQQETQYF.

The sample holds a few counts of this clonotype. The chain carries TRBV6-5 and TRBJ1-3; a weak D match, TRBD1 (6 bases). Germline CDR1 and CDR2: MNHEY and SVGAGI. V lost 6 bases to trimming and J lost 0 bases, with 21 bases between them. The CDR3 is made up of 18 amino acids. CDR3 sequence (DNA): TGTGCCAGCAGACGGACGGGACACTCGAGCCTCTCTGGAAACACCATATATTTT. It translates to CASRRTGHSSLSGNTIYF.

This clonotype turned up a few times. In DNA, the CDR3 is TGTGCCAGCAGAGCCGGGACAGGGGGACCAGATACGCAGTATTTT. Amino acid sequence: CASRAGTGGPDTQYF. The chain links TRBV7-9 to TRBJ2-3, with 11 bases matching TRBD1. CDR1 and CDR2 from the germline V gene are SEHNR and FQNEAQ (reference sequence). The ends lost 6 bases at V and 4 bases at J; junction bases unmatched: 6. CDR3 length equals 15 residues. The whole variable domain, remainder taken from reference TRBV7-9 and TRBJ2-3, is DTGVSQNPRHKITKRGQNVTFRCDPISEHNRLYWYRQTLGQGPEFLTYFQNEAQLEKSRLLSDRFSAERPKGSFSTLEIQRTEQGDSAMYLCASRAGTGGPDTQYFGPGTRLTVL.

This clonotype was recorded at least ten times. V and J are TRBV19 and TRBJ2-4; D may be TRBD1 (5 bases). Trimming shortened V by 8 bases and J by 4 bases, and 12 bases separated the two germline ends. CDR1 is LNHDA and CDR2 is SQIVND in the germline V gene (reference sequence). The CDR3 spans 13 residues. In DNA, the CDR3 is TGTGCCAGTGGATTCAACAGGAAAAACATTCAGTACTTC. Its translation is CASGFNRKNIQYF.

This rearrangement joins TRBV7-7 to TRBJ2-2; the D is unclear. Germline loops: CDR1 SSHAT, CDR2 FNYEAQ (reference sequence). The V gene lost 0 bases and the J gene lost 1 base, with 3 bases spanning the gap. CDR3 length equals 14 residues. The CDR3 spells CASSLAWNTGELFF. CDR3 in DNA: TGTGCCAGCAGCTTAGCGTGGAACACCGGGGAGCTGTTTTTT.

This chain connects TRBV6-5 to TRBJ2-7; the D gene is possibly TRBD2 (6 bases). Trimming took off 7 bases at V and 5 bases at J, with 24 bases between the two ends. The CDR3 contains 16 residues. Germline CDR1 and CDR2: MNHEY and SVGAGI. The CDR3 sequence: CASILPRPRGLHEQYF. The CDR3, as DNA: TGTGCCAGCATTCTCCCACGGCCAAGGGGACTCCACGAGCAGTACTTC.

V is TRBV5-4 and J is TRBJ2-7, with D unresolved. This CDR3 is built from 12 residues. Germline assignment: CDR1 SGHNT and CDR2 YYREEE (reference sequence). Trimming removed 2 bases from V and 5 bases from J, with 8 bases in between. The CDR3 DNA reads as TGTGCCAGCAGCTTAATCAGGAACGAGCAGTACTTC. Protein product: CASSLIRNEQYF.

The V gene is TRBV7-2, the J gene TRBJ1-5, with D maybe TRBD1 (5 bases). Germline values: CDR1 SGHTA, CDR2 FQGNSA. The CDR3 totals 16 residues. V lost 3 bases to trimming and J lost 6 bases, with 18 bases between them. The CDR3 DNA follows: TGTGCCAGCAGCTTTCCGGGACTAAGGGGTGTTCAGCCCCAGCATTTT. This gives the protein CASSFPGLRGVQPQHF. Full variable domain (remainder filled in from reference TRBV7-2 and TRBJ1-5): GAGVSQSPSNKVTEKGKDVELRCDPISGHTALYWYRQSLGQGLEFLIYFQGNSAPDKSGLPSDRFSAERTGGSVSTLTIQRTQQEDSAVYLCASSFPGLRGVQPQHFGDGTRLSIL.

This clonotype was observed many times. V usage is TRBV7-2 and J usage is TRBJ2-5, with D tentatively TRBD1 (6 bases). Per the germline V gene, CDR1 is SGHTA and CDR2 is FQGNSA. Between the trimmed V and J ends, which lost 5 bases and 7 bases, there was a span of 20 bases. This CDR3 spans 15 amino acids. This CDR3 reads CASSTSGTSGGTQYF. DNA of the CDR3: TGTGCCAGCAGCACCTCCGGGACATCTGGGGGGACCCAGTACTTC.

This clonotype was observed at least ten times. At one boundary the junction diverges from the germline segment, which might be a read error. The chain is built from TRBV7-2 and TRBJ2-3, with TRBD1 as a possible D gene (5 bases). Germline loops: CDR1 SGHTA, CDR2 FQGNSA. CDR3 length equals 14 residues. CDR3 sequence (DNA): TGCGCCAGCAGCCCTAGGGGCAGCACAGATACGCAGTATTTT. Protein sequence: CASSPRGSTDTQYF.